The sequence of this TCR beta chain was determined in a study of blood T cells in healthy people across ages. Study-level background: Using template switching, researchers captured about one barcoded beta molecule for each two T cells. General observations from the study: Using unsorted PBMCs precluded a conclusive naive versus antigen-experienced comparison.

The authors ran a second PCR of about 7 to 12 cycles using a sample-barcoded 5' primer and a J-beta primer mix. Tags on each cDNA molecule came from a template-switch adaptor with 12 random nucleotides. TCRdb analysed the 5' RACE reads with MiXCR anew, one entry per CDR3 protein. The repertoire has about a million distinct CDR3 sequences, roughly half of them found once; the top ten carry about 20%. Roughly 10 milliliters of peripheral blood were drawn from each donor into EDTA-treated tubes. This clonotype showed up just a few times. Its antigen is unknown. The V gene's germline CDR1 is SEHNR and CDR2 FQNEAQ (reference sequence). Trimming left V 4 bases short and J 4 bases short, with 4 bases between. This CDR3 comprises 11 residues.

The receptor's source is a woman between 55 and 75 years old in good health. The chain combines TRBV7-9 with TRBJ2-5; D not certain. Sample: blood. The CDR3 spells CASSSIETQYF. As DNA, the CDR3 is TGTGCCAGCAGCTCCATAGAGACCCAGTACTTC.